One and the same sample provided the 2 T cell receptor beta chains below, sequenced in a study of blood T cells in healthy people across ages. PCR was performed a second time for roughly 7 to 12 cycles using a sample-barcoded 5' primer and a J-beta primer mix. TCRdb passed the 5' RACE reads through MiXCR, listing each CDR3 protein once. The sample lists about 640,000 distinct CDR3 sequences; roughly 58% were seen once. The sequencing sample was made of blood. The source of these receptors is a man in his sixties in good health.

The CDR3 DNA reads as TGTGCCAGCTCACCACCGGGGACAGGGGTGATCGAGCAGTACTTC. Translating it yields CASSPPGTGVIEQYF. The chain links TRBV18 to TRBJ2-7; TRBD1 matches at 10 bases. With 0 bases clipped from V and 6 bases from J, the junction kept 5 bases outside the gene matches. CDR3 size: 15 residues. Germline values: CDR1 KGHSH, CDR2 LQKENI.

V usage is TRBV2 and J usage is TRBJ1-5, with D possibly TRBD1 on 5 matching bases. The CDR3 extends over 13 amino acids. V lost 6 bases and J 6 bases, leaving 12 bases between the germline ends. In germline, CDR1 is SNHLY, CDR2 FYNNEI. This CDR3 is CASRTQGVQPQHF. The CDR3 coding sequence is TGTGCCAGCAGGACTCAGGGTGTTCAGCCCCAGCATTTT.